This TCR beta chain is drawn from a study of T cells in Graves' hyperthyroidism and ophthalmopathy. Study context: Blood from the periphery was taken at initial diagnosis, before any treatment. Study-level findings and limits: In blood, most of the thyroid clonotypes expanded above 0.001 were also present.

For Graves' hyperthyroidism to be stable, ophthalmopathy could not progress within 18 months. Diagnoses were established using clinical symptoms, serum thyroxine and TRAb, thyroid ultrasound and orbital computed tomography. Trimming removed 3 bases from V and 8 bases from J, with 7 bases in between. This CDR3 contains 11 residues. TCR beta CDR3 regions were amplified from RNA. HTBI primers were the set used in a first-round RT-PCR of the TCR CDR3. TCRdb itself ran the multiplex PCR reads through MiXCR, one entry per CDR3 protein. The table includes approximately 400,000 distinct CDR3 sequences, more than 15% detected once. Remarks on this clonotype: Its antigen is as yet unknown.

Sequencing was carried out using blood. The sequence came from a woman aged 18-30 years with Graves' hyperthyroidism. The genes are TRBV12-3 or TRBV12-4 and TRBJ1-2; D is unclear. CDR3 region: CASSFRSGYTF. The CDR3 DNA sequence: TGTGCCAGCAGTTTTCGGTCCGGCTACACCTTC.